This is a list of T cell receptor beta chains from one sample in a study of blood T cell repertoires in COVID-19. The method was immunoSEQ multiplex PCR; TCRdb's version includes in-frame clones alone and lacks a portion of them. In the table there are roughly 300,000 clones, roughly 92% of which are singletons. The sequenced material came from peripheral blood. The receptors shown here come from a woman aged 25-40 years with COVID-19, enrolled during active disease. CDR3s include the opening cysteine and the closing phenylalanine or tryptophan. The order of the fields is CDR3 length, V gene, J gene, D gene, clone size, CDR3 protein, CDR3 DNA. The D gene is left open where the match is weak. Part of the rows lack a size; the others show once, few, many or a class for expanded clones.

CDR3 length: 15; V gene: TRBV18; J gene: TRBJ1-5; D gene: TRBD1; clone size: -; CDR3 protein: CASSTGGAINQPQHF; CDR3 DNA: TGTGCCAGCTCAACAGGGGGCGCGATTAATCAGCCCCAGCATTTT
CDR3 length: 12; V gene: TRBV18; J gene: TRBJ2-5; D gene: -; clone size: -; CDR3 protein: CATSRGQETQYF; CDR3 DNA: TGTGCCACCTCAAGGGGGCAAGAGACCCAGTACTTC
CDR3 length: 16; V gene: TRBV19; J gene: TRBJ1-6; D gene: TRBD1; clone size: few; CDR3 protein: CASSIARTGGNSPLHF; CDR3 DNA: TGTGCCAGTAGTATCGCTAGGACAGGGGGAAATTCACCCCTCCACTTT
CDR3 length: 13; V gene: TRBV27; J gene: TRBJ2-5; D gene: TRBD2; clone size: -; CDR3 protein: CASRTSGGETQYF; CDR3 DNA: TGTGCCAGCAGGACTAGCGGAGGGGAGACCCAGTACTTC
CDR3 length: 14; V gene: TRBV5-6; J gene: TRBJ1-1; D gene: -; clone size: -; CDR3 protein: CASSDPGRVAEAFF; CDR3 DNA: TGTGCCAGCAGCGACCCGGGCAGGGTCGCTGAAGCTTTCTTT
CDR3 length: 16; V gene: TRBV5-1; J gene: TRBJ2-5; D gene: TRBD1; clone size: -; CDR3 protein: CASTGGDRGNTETQYF; CDR3 DNA: TGCGCCAGCACGGGCGGGGACAGGGGGAATACGGAGACCCAGTACTTC
CDR3 length: 16; V gene: TRBV7-2; J gene: TRBJ2-4; D gene: TRBD1; clone size: -; CDR3 protein: CASSSRDRDLKNIQYF; CDR3 DNA: TGTGCCAGCAGCTCCCGGGACAGGGATCTAAAAAACATTCAGTACTTC
CDR3 length: 17; V gene: TRBV5-6; J gene: TRBJ2-1; D gene: TRBD1; clone size: once; CDR3 protein: CASSLPPDRGFYNEQFF; CDR3 DNA: TGTGCCAGCAGCTTGCCCCCTGACAGGGGATTCTACAATGAGCAGTTCTTC
CDR3 length: 16; V gene: TRBV3-1/TRBV3-2; J gene: TRBJ2-1; D gene: -; clone size: -; CDR3 protein: CASSQEAGRSYNEQFF; CDR3 DNA: TGTGCCAGCAGCCAAGAGGCGGGAAGGTCCTACAATGAGCAGTTCTTC
CDR3 length: 16; V gene: TRBV9; J gene: TRBJ1-4; D gene: TRBD1; clone size: -; CDR3 protein: CASSLSSGTGYEKLFF; CDR3 DNA: TGTGCCAGCAGCTTAAGTTCCGGGACAGGATATGAAAAACTGTTTTTT
CDR3 length: 13; V gene: TRBV2; J gene: TRBJ1-1; D gene: -; clone size: -; CDR3 protein: CASHRAMNTEAFF; CDR3 DNA: TGTGCCAGCCACAGGGCGATGAACACTGAAGCTTTCTTT
CDR3 length: 16; V gene: TRBV5-1; J gene: TRBJ2-7; D gene: TRBD2; clone size: -; CDR3 protein: CASSLEGTSGSYEQYF; CDR3 DNA: TGCGCCAGCAGCTTGGAAGGGACTAGCGGGAGTTACGAGCAGTACTTC
CDR3 length: 13; V gene: TRBV12-3/TRBV12-4; J gene: TRBJ2-1; D gene: -; clone size: once; CDR3 protein: CASSLASYNEQFF; CDR3 DNA: TGTGCCAGCAGTTTGGCATCCTACAATGAGCAGTTCTTC
CDR3 length: 14; V gene: TRBV18; J gene: TRBJ2-5; D gene: -; clone size: -; CDR3 protein: CASSPLAIQETQYF; CDR3 DNA: TGTGCCAGCTCACCTCTAGCGATCCAAGAGACCCAGTACTTC
CDR3 length: 13; V gene: TRBV6-5; J gene: TRBJ2-7; D gene: -; clone size: -; CDR3 protein: CATTTTRHGEQYF; CDR3 DNA: TGTGCCACCACTACAACTAGGCACGGGGAGCAGTACTTC
CDR3 length: 12; V gene: TRBV10-3; J gene: TRBJ1-2; D gene: -; clone size: -; CDR3 protein: CAILRQSEGYTF; CDR3 DNA: TGTGCCATCCTACGACAGTCTGAGGGCTACACCTTC
CDR3 length: 15; V gene: TRBV19; J gene: TRBJ2-7; D gene: TRBD2; clone size: -; CDR3 protein: CASSRRLAGVNEQYF; CDR3 DNA: TGTGCCAGTAGTAGGCGACTAGCGGGAGTAAACGAGCAGTACTTC
CDR3 length: 14; V gene: TRBV29-1; J gene: TRBJ1-2; D gene: -; clone size: -; CDR3 protein: CSVEVRGSSSGYTF; CDR3 DNA: TGCAGCGTTGAAGTGCGGGGTTCCTCCTCTGGCTACACCTTC
CDR3 length: 14; V gene: TRBV15; J gene: TRBJ1-1; D gene: -; clone size: -; CDR3 protein: CATSREGTYTEAFF; CDR3 DNA: TGTGCCACCAGCAGAGAGGGCACCTACACTGAAGCTTTCTTT
CDR3 length: 13; V gene: TRBV18; J gene: TRBJ1-1; D gene: -; clone size: -; CDR3 protein: CASSPGSNTEAFF; CDR3 DNA: TGTGCCAGCTCACCCGGTTCCAACACTGAAGCTTTCTTT
CDR3 length: 15; V gene: TRBV19; J gene: TRBJ1-1; D gene: -; clone size: -; CDR3 protein: CASSKIRGVNTEAFF; CDR3 DNA: TGTGCCAGTAGTAAAATCAGGGGCGTGAACACTGAAGCTTTCTTT
CDR3 length: 15; V gene: TRBV5-1; J gene: TRBJ2-1; D gene: TRBD2; clone size: -; CDR3 protein: CASSLGAGVANEQFF; CDR3 DNA: TGCGCCAGCAGCTTGGGAGCGGGAGTAGCCAATGAGCAGTTCTTC